This T cell receptor (beta chain) was identified in a study of T and B cells in COVID-19 patients. The germline V gene encodes CDR1 SQVTM and CDR2 ANQGSEA. The CDR3 sequence is 20 residues long. V was shortened by 4 bases and J by 2 bases, with 27 bases between the two germline ends. Multiplex PCR with BIOMED2 TRB-A/B primer pools amplified TRB rearrangements. TCRdb re-called the multiplex PCR reads with MiXCR, one entry per CDR3 protein. The sample lists approximately 4,000 distinct CDR3 sequences, roughly a fifth occurring once. Blood genomic DNA input for TRB amplification was about 240-550 ng. The sequence was collected from a human donor with active COVID-19. What was sequenced was blood. The chain carries TRBV29-1 and TRBJ1-6, with D possibly TRBD1 on 6 matching bases. CDR3 sequence: CSVALGGWGTVCAYNSPLHF. CDR3 nucleotides: TGCAGCGTTGCGCTAGGGGGGTGGGGCACCGTATGTGCCTATAATTCACCCCTCCACTTT.